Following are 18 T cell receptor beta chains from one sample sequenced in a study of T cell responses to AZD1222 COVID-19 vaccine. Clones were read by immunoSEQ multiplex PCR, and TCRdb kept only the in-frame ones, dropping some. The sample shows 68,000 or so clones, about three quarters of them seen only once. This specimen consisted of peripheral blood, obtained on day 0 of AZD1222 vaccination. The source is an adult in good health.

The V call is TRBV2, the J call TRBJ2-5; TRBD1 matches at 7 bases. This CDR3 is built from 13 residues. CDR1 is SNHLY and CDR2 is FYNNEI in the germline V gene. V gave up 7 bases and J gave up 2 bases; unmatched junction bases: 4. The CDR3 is CASNSRGQETQYF. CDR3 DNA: TGTGCCAGCAACTCCAGGGGGCAAGAGACCCAGTACTTC.

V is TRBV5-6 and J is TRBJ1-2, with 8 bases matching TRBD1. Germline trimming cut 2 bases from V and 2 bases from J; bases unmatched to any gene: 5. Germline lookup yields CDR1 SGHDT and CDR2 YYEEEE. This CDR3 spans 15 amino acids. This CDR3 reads CASSFTNRGNYGYTF. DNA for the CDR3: TGTGCCAGCAGCTTCACCAACAGGGGGAACTATGGCTACACCTTC.

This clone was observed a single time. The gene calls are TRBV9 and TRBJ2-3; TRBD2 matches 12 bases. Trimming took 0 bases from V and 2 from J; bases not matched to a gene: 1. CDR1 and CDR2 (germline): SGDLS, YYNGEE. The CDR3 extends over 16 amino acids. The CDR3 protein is CASSVGLAGDTDTQYF. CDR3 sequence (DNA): TGTGCCAGCAGCGTAGGACTAGCGGGGGACACAGATACGCAGTATTTT.

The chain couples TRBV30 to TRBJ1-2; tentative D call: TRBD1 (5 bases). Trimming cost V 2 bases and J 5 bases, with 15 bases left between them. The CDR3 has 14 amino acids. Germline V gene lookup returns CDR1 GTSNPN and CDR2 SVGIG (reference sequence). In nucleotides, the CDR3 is TGTGCCTGGAGTCGTAGAGCAGGGCTATATGGCTACACCTTC. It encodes CAWSRRAGLYGYTF.

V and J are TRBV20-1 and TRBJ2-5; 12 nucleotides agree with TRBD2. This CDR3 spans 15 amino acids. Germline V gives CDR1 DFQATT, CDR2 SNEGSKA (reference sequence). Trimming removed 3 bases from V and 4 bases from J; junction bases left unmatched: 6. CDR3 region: CSASDPLAGGETQYF. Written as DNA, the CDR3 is TGCAGTGCTAGTGACCCACTAGCGGGGGGAGAGACCCAGTACTTC.

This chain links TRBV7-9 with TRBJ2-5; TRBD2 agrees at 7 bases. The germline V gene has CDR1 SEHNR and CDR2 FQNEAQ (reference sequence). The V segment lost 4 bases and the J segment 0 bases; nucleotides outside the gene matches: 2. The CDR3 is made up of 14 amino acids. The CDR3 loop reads CASSWGLNQETQYF. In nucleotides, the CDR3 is TGTGCCAGCAGCTGGGGACTAAACCAAGAGACCCAGTACTTC.

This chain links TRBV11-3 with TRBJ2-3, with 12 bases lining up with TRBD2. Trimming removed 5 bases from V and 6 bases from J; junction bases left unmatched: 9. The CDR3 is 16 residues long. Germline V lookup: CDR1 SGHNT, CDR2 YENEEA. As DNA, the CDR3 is TGTGCCAGCAGCCCGACTAGCGGGGGATCCCTTGATACGCAGTATTTT. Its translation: CASSPTSGGSLDTQYF.

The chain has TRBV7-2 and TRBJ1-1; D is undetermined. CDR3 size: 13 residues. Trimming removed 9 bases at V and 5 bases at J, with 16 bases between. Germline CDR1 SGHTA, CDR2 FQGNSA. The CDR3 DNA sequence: TGTGCCAGAGCCGGGGTAGGAAAGACTGAAGCTTTCTTT. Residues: CARAGVGKTEAFF.

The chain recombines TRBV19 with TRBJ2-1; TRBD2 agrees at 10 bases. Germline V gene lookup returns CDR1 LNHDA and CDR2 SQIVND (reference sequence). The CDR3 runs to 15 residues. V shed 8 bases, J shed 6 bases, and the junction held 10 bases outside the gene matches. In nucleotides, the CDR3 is TGTGCCAGTGAAAAGCGGGGGGGCCCAAGCAATGAGCAGTTCTTC. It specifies CASEKRGGPSNEQFF. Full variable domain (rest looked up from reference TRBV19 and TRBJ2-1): DGGITQSPKYLFRKEGQNVTLSCEQNLNHDAMYWYRQDPGQGLRLIYYSQIVNDFQKGDIAEGYSVSREKKESFPLTVTSAQKNPTAFYLCASEKRGGPSNEQFFGPGTRLTVL.

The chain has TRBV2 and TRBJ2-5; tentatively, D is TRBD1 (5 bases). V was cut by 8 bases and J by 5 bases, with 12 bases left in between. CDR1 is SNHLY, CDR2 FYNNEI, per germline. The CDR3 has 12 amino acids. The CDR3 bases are TGTGCCAGCGGTAAGGGGATTGAGACCCAGTACTTC. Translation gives CASGKGIETQYF.

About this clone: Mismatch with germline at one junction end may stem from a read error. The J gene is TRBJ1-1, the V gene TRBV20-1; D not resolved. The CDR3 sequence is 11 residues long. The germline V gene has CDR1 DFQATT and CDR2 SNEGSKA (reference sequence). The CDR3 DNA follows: TGCAGTGTTAGACAGAACACTGAAGCTTTCTTT. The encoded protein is CSVRQNTEAFF.

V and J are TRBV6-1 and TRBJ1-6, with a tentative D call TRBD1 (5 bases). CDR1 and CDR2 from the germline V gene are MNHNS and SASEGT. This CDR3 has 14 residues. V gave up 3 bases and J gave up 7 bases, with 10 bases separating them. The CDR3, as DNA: TGTGCCAGCAGTGACCCGGGACCAAATTCACCCCTCCACTTT. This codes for CASSDPGPNSPLHF.

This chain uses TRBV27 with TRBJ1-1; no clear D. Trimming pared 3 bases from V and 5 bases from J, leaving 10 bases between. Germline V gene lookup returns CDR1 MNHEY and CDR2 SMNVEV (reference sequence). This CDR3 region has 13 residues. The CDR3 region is CASSLRRLTEAFF. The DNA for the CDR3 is TGTGCCAGCAGTTTGCGACGGTTGACTGAAGCTTTCTTT.

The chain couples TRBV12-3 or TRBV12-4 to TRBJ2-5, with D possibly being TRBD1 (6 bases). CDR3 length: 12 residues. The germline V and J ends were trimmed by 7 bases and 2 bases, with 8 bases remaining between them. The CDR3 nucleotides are TGTGCCAGCACAGGACAGCAAGAGACCCAGTACTTC. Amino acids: CASTGQQETQYF.

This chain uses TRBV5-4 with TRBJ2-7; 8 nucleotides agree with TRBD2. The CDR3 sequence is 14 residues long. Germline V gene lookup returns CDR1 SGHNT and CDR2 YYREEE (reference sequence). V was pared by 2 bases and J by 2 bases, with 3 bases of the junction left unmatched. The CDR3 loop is CASSFRGGPYEQYF. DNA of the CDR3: TGTGCCAGCAGCTTCCGGGGGGGCCCCTACGAGCAGTACTTC.

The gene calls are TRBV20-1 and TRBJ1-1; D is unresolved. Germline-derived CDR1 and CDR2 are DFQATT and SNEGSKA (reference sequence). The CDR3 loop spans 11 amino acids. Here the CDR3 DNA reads TGCAAGGGTGTGATGAACACTGAAGCTTTCTTT. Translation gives CKGVMNTEAFF.

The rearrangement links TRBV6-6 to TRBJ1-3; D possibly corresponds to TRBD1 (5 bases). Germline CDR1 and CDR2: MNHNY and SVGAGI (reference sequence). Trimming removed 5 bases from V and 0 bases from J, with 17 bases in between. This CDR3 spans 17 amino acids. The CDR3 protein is CASSLPRGGTSGNTIYF. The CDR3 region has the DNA TGTGCCAGCAGTCTGCCTCGCGGGGGTACCTCTGGAAACACCATATATTTT.

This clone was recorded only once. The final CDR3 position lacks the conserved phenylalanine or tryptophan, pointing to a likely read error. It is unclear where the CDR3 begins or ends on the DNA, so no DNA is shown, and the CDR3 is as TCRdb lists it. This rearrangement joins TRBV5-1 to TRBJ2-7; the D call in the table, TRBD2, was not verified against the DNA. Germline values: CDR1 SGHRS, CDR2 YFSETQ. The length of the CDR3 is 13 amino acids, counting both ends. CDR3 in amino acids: CASSPGTSGELSL.